This T cell receptor (beta chain) originates from a study of response to subunit inactivated influenza vaccine. General observations from the study: Each seasonal influenza vaccination, the authors suggested, recruits few new T cells.

J was trimmed by 7 bases and V by 5 bases; bases with no gene match: 10. This CDR3 is built from 14 residues. Each CDR3 protein is one row after TCRdb ran MiXCR on the RT-PCR reads. In the table there are approximately 570,000 distinct CDR3 sequences, 6.5% to 8% of which are singletons. This clonotype came up many times. Antigen specificity is unknown. The clonotype comes from a man between 50 and 70 years old who received an inactivated influenza vaccine. V is TRBV12-3 or TRBV12-4 and J is TRBJ2-5; 7 nucleotides agree with TRBD2. The input for sequencing was PBMCs from blood, taken around 25 months after vaccination. The CDR3 nucleotides are TGTGCCAGCAGTAGCCCCTTAACGGGGGGGACCCAGTACTTC. This codes for CASSSPLTGGTQYF.